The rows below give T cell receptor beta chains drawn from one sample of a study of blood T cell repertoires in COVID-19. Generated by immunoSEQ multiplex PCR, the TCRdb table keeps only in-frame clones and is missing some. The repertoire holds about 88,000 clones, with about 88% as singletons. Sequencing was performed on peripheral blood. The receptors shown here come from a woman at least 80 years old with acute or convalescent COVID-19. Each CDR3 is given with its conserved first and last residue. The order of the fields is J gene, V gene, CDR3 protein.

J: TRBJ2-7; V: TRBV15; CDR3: CATSRDGQGLSSYEQYF
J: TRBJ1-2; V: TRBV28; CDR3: CASRTGATGYTF
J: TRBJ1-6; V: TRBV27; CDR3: CATRRLLENSPLHF
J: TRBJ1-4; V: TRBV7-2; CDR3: CASSLAVGGPEKLFF
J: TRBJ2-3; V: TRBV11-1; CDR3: CASRTLAGEITDTQYF
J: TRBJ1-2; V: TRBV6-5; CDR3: CASSYSIHSNYGYTF
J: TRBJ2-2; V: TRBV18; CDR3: CASSPLLGTTGELFF
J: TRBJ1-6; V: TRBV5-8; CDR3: CASSLLSIRGGDNSPLHF
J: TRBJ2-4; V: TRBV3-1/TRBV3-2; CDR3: CASSQESRAKNIQYF
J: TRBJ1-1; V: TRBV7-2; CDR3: CASSAQGSGTEAFF
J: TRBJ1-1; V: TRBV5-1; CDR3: CASSWLNGIGSEAFF
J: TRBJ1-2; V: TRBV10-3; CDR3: CAIGGTDYGYTF
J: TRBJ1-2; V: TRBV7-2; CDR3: CASSSDREYGYTF
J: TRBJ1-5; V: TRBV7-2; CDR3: CASSHGGGNIMEPQHF
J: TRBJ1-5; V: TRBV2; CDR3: CASSPNTGGAGNQPQHF
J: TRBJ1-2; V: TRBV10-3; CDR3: CAISDPGQGQKYGYTF
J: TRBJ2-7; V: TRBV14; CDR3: CASSPMTGGSYEQYF
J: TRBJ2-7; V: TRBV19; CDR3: CASSPGLAGYEQYF
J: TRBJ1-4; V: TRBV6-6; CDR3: CASSLSDRVKLFF
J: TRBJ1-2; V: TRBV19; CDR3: CASSPPENYGYTF
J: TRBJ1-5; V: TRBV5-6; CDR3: CASTGQGMVEPQHF
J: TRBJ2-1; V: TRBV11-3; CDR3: CASSLGGGQGYNEQFF
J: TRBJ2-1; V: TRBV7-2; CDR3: CASSLSAGAYNEQFF
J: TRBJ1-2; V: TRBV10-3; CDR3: CAISEDRTSLGGYTF
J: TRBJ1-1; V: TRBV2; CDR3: CASSEARGGVAFF
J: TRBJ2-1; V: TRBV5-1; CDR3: CASSSGLAGGRRYNEQFF
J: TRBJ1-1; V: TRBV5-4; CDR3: CASSLGGQLLEAFF
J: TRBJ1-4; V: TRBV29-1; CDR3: CSVEMGGGEKLFF
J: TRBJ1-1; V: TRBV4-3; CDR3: CASSPRDTNTEAFF
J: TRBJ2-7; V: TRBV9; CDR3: CASSVGSSGSYEQYF
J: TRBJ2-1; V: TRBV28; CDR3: CASTPAGGAAYNEQFF
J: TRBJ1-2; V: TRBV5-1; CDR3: CASSLAPGQNYGYTF
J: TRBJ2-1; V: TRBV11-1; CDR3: CASSLEGLYNEQFF
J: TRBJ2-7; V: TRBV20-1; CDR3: CSASKIAGAQGNEQYF
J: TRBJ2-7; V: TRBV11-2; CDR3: CASSPAGSYEQYF
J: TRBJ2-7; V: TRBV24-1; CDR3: CPTNSPEGCPGDEQYF
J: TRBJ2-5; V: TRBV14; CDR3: CASSQIRGPQETQYF
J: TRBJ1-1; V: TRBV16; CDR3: CASSPLRDTEAFF
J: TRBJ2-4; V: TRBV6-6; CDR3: CASRGTGIYIQYF
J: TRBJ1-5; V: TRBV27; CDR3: CASSAPGGKPQHF
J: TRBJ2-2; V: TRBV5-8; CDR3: CASSLLGASTGELFF
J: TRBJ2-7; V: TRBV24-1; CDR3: CATSDGDRAEQYF
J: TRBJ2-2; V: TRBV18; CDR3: CASSPATGNTGELFF
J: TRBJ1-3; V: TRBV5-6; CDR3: CASSSTGTGNTIYF
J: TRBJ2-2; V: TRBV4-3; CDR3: CASSQGLAVSNTGELFF
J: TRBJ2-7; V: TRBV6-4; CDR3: CASSAAWGGGYEQYF
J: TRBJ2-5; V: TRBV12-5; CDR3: CASGLRAGRQETQYF
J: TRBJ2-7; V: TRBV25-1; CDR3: CASSGGQGNSYEQYF
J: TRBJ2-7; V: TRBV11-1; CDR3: CASSLGQGLYYEQYF